A single sample is the source of the 7 T cell receptor beta chains below, sequenced in a study of cytomegalovirus exposure and HLA in healthy donors. The PCR contained 60 Vbeta and 13 Jbeta primers. Measured with immunoSEQ multiplex PCR; TCRdb has only the in-frame clones, and not every one. The sample lists some 150,000 clones; more than 70% were seen once. Sequenced: PBMCs. The receptors derive from a male donor in good health and CMV-seronegative.

This clone was seen only a few times. The chain is built from TRBV6-5 and TRBJ1-2, with D possibly matching TRBD1 (5 bases). CDR1 is MNHEY and CDR2 is SVGAGI in the germline V gene. Trimming removed 0 bases from V and 0 bases from J, with 8 bases in between. This CDR3 has 15 amino acids. The CDR3 protein is CASSYSRGANYGYTF. The CDR3 DNA reads as TGTGCCAGCAGTTACTCAAGGGGCGCTAACTATGGCTACACCTTC.

This rearrangement joins TRBV6-1 to TRBJ2-7, with D maybe TRBD1 (5 bases). The CDR3 has 12 residues. V lost 6 bases to trimming and J lost 5 bases, with 11 bases between them. The germline V gene encodes CDR1 MNHNS and CDR2 SASEGT. The CDR3 loop reads CASRDTLDEQYF. Written as DNA, the CDR3 is TGTGCCAGCAGGGACACCCTAGACGAGCAGTACTTC.

The CDR3 DNA reads TGTGCCAGCAGTGAAGGGGGAGGGCCCACAGATACGCAGTATTTT. This gives the protein CASSEGGGPTDTQYF. The rearrangement joins TRBV6-1 to TRBJ2-3, with 7 bases identical to TRBD2. V lost 1 base, J lost 2 bases, and 3 bases stayed unmatched. Germline values: CDR1 MNHNS, CDR2 SASEGT. The CDR3 has 15 residues.

This clone was found once. This chain uses TRBV19 with TRBJ1-5; TRBD1 agrees at 8 bases. The CDR3 is 14 amino acids. Germline V CDR1 and CDR2: LNHDA, SQIVND (reference sequence). J was trimmed by 7 bases and V by 6 bases; bases with no gene match: 8. The CDR3 here is CASRGGQAVQPQHF. The CDR3 nucleotides read TGTGCCAGTAGGGGGGGACAGGCGGTACAGCCCCAGCATTTT.

This clone has a single count. CDR3 residues: CASSVLEGRTYGYTF. For the CDR3, the DNA is TGTGCCAGCAGTGTTCTGGAGGGCCGCACCTATGGCTACACCTTC. The chain couples TRBV6-1 to TRBJ1-2; D gene uncertain. With 4 bases removed from V and 4 bases from J, the gap between germline ends came to 16 bases. The CDR3 length is 15 residues. Germline values: CDR1 MNHNS, CDR2 SASEGT.

The chain recombines TRBV4-3 with TRBJ1-2; no clear D. The CDR3 runs 16 residues. The germline gives CDR1 LGHNA, CDR2 YSLEER. The V end was cut by 0 bases, the J end by 3 bases, with 14 bases between. The CDR3 nucleotides are TGCGCCAGCAGCCAAGATCTGGGTACCCGGGACTATGGCTACACCTTC. The encoded protein is CASSQDLGTRDYGYTF.

As DNA, the CDR3 is TGTGCCAGCAGCCGAGAAGGGACTAGCGGGAGGCTATACGAGCAGTACTTC. It translates to CASSREGTSGRLYEQYF. The rearrangement links TRBV9 to TRBJ2-7, with 15 bases fitting TRBD2. This CDR3 region has 17 residues. CDR1 is SGDLS, CDR2 YYNGEE, per germline. With 4 bases clipped from V and 4 bases from J, the junction kept 9 bases outside the gene matches. Supplemented by reference TRBV9 and TRBJ2-7, the full variable domain reads DSGVTQTPKHLITATGQRVTLRCSPRSGDLSVYWYQQSLDQGLQFLIQYYNGEERAKGNILERFSAQQFPDLHSELNLSSLELGDSALYFCASSREGTSGRLYEQYFGPGTRLTVT.